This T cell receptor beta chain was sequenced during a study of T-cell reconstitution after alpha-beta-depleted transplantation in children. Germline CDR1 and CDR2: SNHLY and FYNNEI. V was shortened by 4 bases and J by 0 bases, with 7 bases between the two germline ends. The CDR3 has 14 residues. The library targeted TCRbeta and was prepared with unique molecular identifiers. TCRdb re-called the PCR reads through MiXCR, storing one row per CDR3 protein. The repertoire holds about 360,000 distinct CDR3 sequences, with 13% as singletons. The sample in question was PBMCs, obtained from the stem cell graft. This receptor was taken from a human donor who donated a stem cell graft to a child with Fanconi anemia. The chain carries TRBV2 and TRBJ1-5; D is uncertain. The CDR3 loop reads CASSATASNQPQHF. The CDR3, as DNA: TGTGCCAGCAGTGCGACTGCTAGCAATCAGCCCCAGCATTTT.